The 30 T cell receptor beta chains reported below all come from one sample, sequenced in a study of shared clonotypes between healthy human individuals. The method was immunoSEQ multiplex PCR; TCRdb's version includes in-frame clones alone and lacks a portion of them. This table holds roughly 890,000 clones, nearly 95% found once. Naive-designated CD8 cells lacked CD45RO, were positively enriched for CCR7, and omitted terminally differentiated effector memory CD45RA+ cells. Sequenced input: naive CD8+ T cells sorted from blood. The receptors come from a man aged 30 to 39 in good health.

The chain is built from TRBV28 and TRBJ2-7; 11 positions agree with TRBD2. CDR3 size: 16 residues. V dropped 6 bases and J dropped 4; count of bases not matched to a gene: 11. CDR1 and CDR2 (germline): MDHEN, SYDVKM. The CDR3 DNA follows: TGTGCCAGCAGAGAATCCGGGACTAGCGGAATTTACGAGCAGTACTTC. Translation: CASRESGTSGIYEQYF.

This clone was detected only once. V gene TRBV27 combines with J gene TRBJ2-1; D is unclear. The CDR3 is 14 residues long. V lost 2 bases and J 3 bases, leaving 8 bases between the germline ends. Looked up from germline, CDR1 is MNHEY and CDR2 is SMNVEV (reference sequence). The DNA of the CDR3 is TGTGCCAGCAGTTTAGGGCTCCTCTACAATGAGCAGTTCTTC. Its protein product is CASSLGLLYNEQFF.

V is TRBV11-2 and J is TRBJ2-7, with 8 bases aligning to TRBD2. The V segment lost 4 bases and the J segment 0 bases; nucleotides outside the gene matches: 8. Germline CDR1 reads SGHAT; CDR2 reads FQNNGV. The CDR3 covers 16 residues. CDR3 sequence (DNA): TGTGCCAGCAGCTCCCGGGGGGGGGCGAGCTCCTACGAGCAGTACTTC. Its protein is CASSSRGGASSYEQYF. Together with reference TRBV11-2 and TRBJ2-7, the CDR3 gives the full variable domain: EAGVAQSPRYKIIEKRQSVAFWCNPISGHATLYWYQQILGQGPKLLIQFQNNGVVDDSQLPKDRFSAERLKGVDSTLKIQPAKLEDSAVYLCASSSRGGASSYEQYFGPGTRLTVT.

V usage is TRBV10-3 and J usage is TRBJ2-5; 13 nucleotides align to TRBD2. The CDR3 spans 17 residues. Germline assignment: CDR1 ENHRY and CDR2 SYGVKD. Losses at the gene ends were 0 bases for V and 5 bases for J; bases not matched to a gene: 6. The CDR3 region has the DNA TGTGCCATCAGTGAGTCGGGGACTAGCGGGATTGGTGAGACCCAGTACTTC. Translating it yields CAISESGTSGIGETQYF.

This sequence joins TRBV28 and TRBJ2-1; TRBD1 might be the D (6 bases). V was cut by 6 bases and J by 4 bases, with 16 bases left in between. The CDR3 covers 15 residues. In germline, CDR1 is MDHEN, CDR2 SYDVKM. The CDR3 bases are TGTGCCAGCAGACCCCAGGGGAATATTTACAATGAGCAGTTCTTC. Translation gives CASRPQGNIYNEQFF. The variable domain in full, with the rest retrieved from reference TRBV28 and TRBJ2-1, is DVKVTQSSRYLVKRTGEKVFLECVQDMDHENMFWYRQDPGLGLRLIYFSYDVKMKEKGDIPEGYSVSREKKERFSLILESASTNQTSMYLCASRPQGNIYNEQFFGPGTRLTVL.

The chain carries TRBV5-4 and TRBJ1-1; TRBD1 matches at 7 bases. This CDR3 is built from 15 residues. V shed 5 bases and J 1 base; nucleotides not matched to a gene: 8. Germline lookup yields CDR1 SGHNT and CDR2 YYREEE (reference sequence). The chain's CDR3 is CASSLPDRKNTEAFF. For the CDR3, the DNA is TGTGCCAGCAGTTTGCCGGACAGGAAGAACACTGAAGCTTTCTTT. Full variable domain (missing parts from reference TRBV5-4 and TRBJ1-1): ETGVTQSPTHLIKTRGQQVTLRCSSQSGHNTVSWYQQALGQGPQFIFQYYREEENGRGNFPPRFSGLQFPNYSSELNVNALELDDSALYLCASSLPDRKNTEAFFGQGTRLTVV.

This rearrangement joins TRBV9 to TRBJ1-4; TRBD1 might be the D (5 bases). Germline assignment: CDR1 SGDLS and CDR2 YYNGEE. V dropped 2 bases and J dropped 6 bases, with 11 bases sitting between them. CDR3 size: 14 residues. In nucleotides, the CDR3 is TGTGCCAGCAGCGTGGAACAGGTAGATGAAAAACTGTTTTTT. It is translated as CASSVEQVDEKLFF.

As for this clone: Other DNA sequences from this sample encode an identical CDR3 as well. The genes are TRBV7-9 and TRBJ2-7; D is possibly TRBD2 (6 bases). The ends were cut back, 1 base at V and 2 bases at J, with 9 bases in the middle. This CDR3 contains 14 residues. Germline values: CDR1 SEHNR, CDR2 FQNEAQ (reference sequence). In DNA, the CDR3 is TGTGCCAGCAGCTTAGTTGGCGGGACCTACGAGCAGTACTTC. Protein sequence: CASSLVGGTYEQYF.

The chain couples TRBV5-1 to TRBJ2-2; 7 bases match TRBD2. CDR3 length: 18 amino acids. CDR1 is SGHRS, CDR2 YFSETQ, per germline. V shed 2 bases and J 4 bases; nucleotides not matched to a gene: 14. CDR3 in DNA: TGCGCCAGCAGCTTAGACGGGGGGTCAGTAGATATCACCGGGGAGCTGTTTTTT. Translation gives CASSLDGGSVDITGELFF.

A few counts support this clone. The chain employs TRBV9 and TRBJ1-5; TRBD1 matches 7 bases. V lost 3 bases and J lost 5; bases outside the gene matches: 5. Per the germline V gene, CDR1 is SGDLS and CDR2 is YYNGEE. This CDR3 has 14 residues. The CDR3 here is CASSEQGQYQPQHF. The CDR3 DNA is TGTGCCAGCAGCGAACAGGGGCAGTATCAGCCCCAGCATTTT.

The chain carries TRBV4-2 and TRBJ2-7, with a weak D call TRBD2 (6 bases). Germline V CDR1 and CDR2: LGHNA, YNFKEQ. Between the trimmed V and J ends, which lost 2 bases and 3 bases, there was a span of 11 bases. The CDR3 totals 14 residues. The CDR3 DNA sequence: TGTGCCAGCAGCCAAACTCCTAGCGTCTACGAGCAGTACTTC. Translating it yields CASSQTPSVYEQYF.

The J gene is TRBJ1-4, the V gene TRBV28, with no clear D. From germline, CDR1 is MDHEN and CDR2 SYDVKM. There are 16 residues in the CDR3. Trimming shortened V by 1 base and J by 8 bases, and 17 bases separated the two germline ends. This CDR3 reads CASSLYPRKPFEKLFF. The CDR3 DNA reads as TGTGCCAGCAGTTTATACCCCAGAAAACCCTTCGAAAAACTGTTTTTT.

Here the CDR3 reads CASSLWQRHNEQFF. The CDR3 DNA sequence: TGTGCCAGCAGCCTCTGGCAGCGGCACAATGAGCAGTTCTTC. The chain joins TRBV13 to TRBJ2-1; D perhaps matches TRBD2 (5 bases). The CDR3 has 14 amino acids. Germline CDR1 and CDR2: PRHDT and FYEKMQ (reference sequence). V was shortened by 5 bases and J by 5 bases, with 13 bases between the two germline ends.

The genes are TRBV5-1 and TRBJ2-7; tentative D call: TRBD1 (5 bases). Between the trimmed V and J ends, which lost 4 bases and 3 bases, there was a span of 11 bases. CDR1 is SGHRS, CDR2 YFSETQ, per germline. The CDR3 loop spans 13 amino acids. The CDR3 DNA reads as TGCGCCAGCAGCGCTATCGACAGCTACGAGCAGTACTTC. Protein: CASSAIDSYEQYF.

The genes are TRBV9 and TRBJ1-3, with D unclear. The V gene lost 0 bases and the J gene lost 0 bases, with 7 bases spanning the gap. Looked up from germline, CDR1 is SGDLS and CDR2 is YYNGEE. The CDR3 totals 15 residues. The DNA for the CDR3 is TGTGCCAGCAGCGTAGGCACAAGCTCTGGAAACACCATATATTTT. This encodes CASSVGTSSGNTIYF.

The chain couples TRBV27 to TRBJ1-5; D is perhaps TRBD1 (5 bases). Germline-derived CDR1 and CDR2 are MNHEY and SMNVEV (reference sequence). V was pared by 2 bases and J by 0 bases, with 20 bases between. The CDR3 is 19 residues long. CDR3: CASSLEAPDRFYSNQPQHF. CDR3 bases: TGTGCCAGCAGTTTAGAGGCCCCCGACAGATTTTATAGCAATCAGCCCCAGCATTTT.

This chain uses TRBV27 with TRBJ1-3; D perhaps matches TRBD1 (5 bases). The germline V gene encodes CDR1 MNHEY and CDR2 SMNVEV (reference sequence). The CDR3 extends over 11 amino acids. Deletions cut 8 bases from V and 7 bases from J, with 9 bases between. Written as DNA, the CDR3 is TGTGCCAGCGGAGAGGGGAACACCATATATTTT. It yields the protein CASGEGNTIYF.

A single count supports this clone. This chain uses TRBV13 with TRBJ1-1; TRBD1 aligns across 8 bases. Germline trimming cut 6 bases from V and 5 bases from J; bases unmatched to any gene: 8. In germline, CDR1 is PRHDT, CDR2 FYEKMQ (reference sequence). This CDR3 region has 14 residues. CDR3 DNA sequence: TGTGCCAGCAGTTCCGGGACAGGAAGGACTGAAGCTTTCTTT. This gives the protein CASSSGTGRTEAFF.

The gene calls are TRBV4-3 and TRBJ1-1; D call uncertain. CDR1 and CDR2 from the germline V gene are LGHNA and YSLEER. The CDR3 spans 15 residues. V was shortened by 8 bases and J by 6 bases, with 22 bases between the two germline ends. In DNA, the CDR3 is TGCGCCAGCTCCACGGGAGGTGTTGGAGAATCTGAAGCTTTCTTT. This codes for CASSTGGVGESEAFF.

The chain joins TRBV28 to TRBJ1-2, with unresolved D. V was pared by 1 base and J by 0 bases, with 9 bases between. CDR3 length equals 15 residues. Germline V gene lookup returns CDR1 MDHEN and CDR2 SYDVKM. The DNA for the CDR3 is TGTGCCAGCAGTTTATCAGAAGGACCTAACTATGGCTACACCTTC. It codes for CASSLSEGPNYGYTF.

The chain is built from TRBV15 and TRBJ2-3, with D possibly TRBD1 on 6 matching bases. The V end was cut by 2 bases, the J end by 4 bases, with 13 bases between. This CDR3 is 15 amino acids long. Germline V lookup: CDR1 LNHNV, CDR2 YYDKDF (reference sequence). CDR3 in DNA: TGTGCCACCAGCAGATCGGGACAAGGGGCAGATACGCAGTATTTT. Amino acid sequence: CATSRSGQGADTQYF.

The chain links TRBV5-4 to TRBJ1-1; a possible D gene is TRBD1 (5 bases). This CDR3 spans 11 amino acids. V shed 4 bases and J shed 8 bases, with 9 bases lying between them. Germline values: CDR1 SGHNT, CDR2 YYREEE (reference sequence). In DNA, the CDR3 is TGTGCCAGCAGCGCTGGGGGAGAAGCTTTCTTT. As protein: CASSAGGEAFF.

The chain recombines TRBV2 with TRBJ2-1; maybe TRBD2 (6 bases). V lost 0 bases and J 7 bases, leaving 19 bases between the germline ends. Germline V CDR1 and CDR2: SNHLY, FYNNEI. The CDR3 consists of 17 residues. Here the CDR3 DNA reads TGTGCCAGCAGTGAAGCTCCTGGCGGGATGGCTTTAAATGAGCAGTTCTTC. Its protein is CASSEAPGGMALNEQFF. Full variable domain (outside the CDR3, taken from reference TRBV2 and TRBJ2-1): EPEVTQTPSHQVTQMGQEVILRCVPISNHLYFYWYRQILGQKVEFLVSFYNNEISEKSEIFDDQFSVERPDGSNFTLKIRSTKLEDSAMYFCASSEAPGGMALNEQFFGPGTRLTVL.

The chain has TRBV9 and TRBJ2-7; D not certain. The V gene lost 4 bases and the J gene lost 4 bases, with 18 bases spanning the gap. The CDR3 loop spans 15 amino acids. Germline V gives CDR1 SGDLS, CDR2 YYNGEE. This CDR3 is CASSPPGHEFYEQYF. Here the CDR3 DNA reads TGTGCCAGCAGCCCGCCGGGCCATGAGTTTTACGAGCAGTACTTC.

This clone was observed once. V and J are TRBV7-9 and TRBJ2-2, with TRBD2 matching over 10 bases. CDR3 length equals 16 residues. CDR1 is SEHNR and CDR2 is FQNEAQ in the germline V gene (reference sequence). The trim removed 5 bases at V and 8 bases at J, leaving 11 bases unmatched. The CDR3 sequence is CASSAKASGSRGELFF. Here the CDR3 DNA reads TGTGCCAGCAGCGCGAAGGCTAGCGGGAGCCGAGGGGAGCTGTTTTTT.

V gene TRBV7-8 combines with J gene TRBJ2-1; TRBD1 agrees at 9 bases. In germline, CDR1 is SGHVS, CDR2 FQNEAQ. The CDR3 extends over 15 amino acids. The ends lost 5 bases at V and 4 bases at J; junction bases unmatched: 6. The CDR3 DNA sequence: TGTGCCAGCAGCATAGACAGGGGGTTTTACAATGAGCAGTTCTTC. Amino acids: CASSIDRGFYNEQFF. Full variable domain (rest looked up from reference TRBV7-8 and TRBJ2-1): GAGVSQSPRYKVAKRGQDVALRCDPISGHVSLFWYQQALGQGPEFLTYFQNEAQLDKSGLPSDRFFAERPEGSVSTLKIQRTQQEDSAVYLCASSIDRGFYNEQFFGPGTRLTVL.

This sequence joins TRBV10-2 and TRBJ2-7; D unclear. The CDR3 loop spans 12 amino acids. Trimming removed 3 bases from V and 3 bases from J, with 6 bases in between. The germline V gene has CDR1 WSHSY and CDR2 SAAADI. The CDR3 spells CASSDRDYEQYF. CDR3 sequence (DNA): TGCGCCAGCAGTGACAGAGACTACGAGCAGTACTTC.

The rearrangement joins TRBV5-1 to TRBJ2-5, with TRBD2 matching 11 bases. With V trimmed by 5 bases and J by 4 bases, 4 bases remained unmatched. The germline V gene has CDR1 SGHRS and CDR2 YFSETQ. The CDR3 covers 14 residues. DNA for the CDR3: TGCGCCAGCAGGGTCGGGACTAGCGGAGAGACCCAGTACTTC. Translating it yields CASRVGTSGETQYF.

V gene TRBV5-4 combines with J gene TRBJ2-7, with TRBD1 matching 8 bases. CDR3 size: 14 residues. With V trimmed by 4 bases and J by 5 bases, 8 bases remained unmatched. Germline-derived CDR1 and CDR2 are SGHNT and YYREEE (reference sequence). The CDR3, as DNA: TGTGCCAGCAGCCAGAACAGGGGGGCCCACGAGCAGTACTTC. It translates to CASSQNRGAHEQYF.

J is TRBJ2-5 and V is TRBV5-5, with TRBD1 identical over 10 bases. CDR3 length: 15 residues. The V gene end was trimmed by 4 bases and the J gene end by 4 bases; junction bases not matched to a gene: 7. CDR1 SGHKS and CDR2 YYEKEE come from the germline V gene (reference sequence). Written as DNA, the CDR3 is TGTGCCAGCAGCCTCGGACAGGGGGTCACAGAGACCCAGTACTTC. It is translated as CASSLGQGVTETQYF. The full variable domain, with the rest looked up from reference TRBV5-5 and TRBJ2-5, is DAGVTQSPTHLIKTRGQQVTLRCSPISGHKSVSWYQQVLGQGPQFIFQYYEKEERGRGNFPDRFSARQFPNYSSELNVNALLLGDSALYLCASSLGQGVTETQYFGPGTRLLVL.